This T cell receptor beta chain was captured by sequencing in a study of neurological immune-mediated disorders. Study-level findings and limits: It was HTLV-1-associated myelopathy that showed the most TCR clonal expansion, while multiple sclerosis showed the least, falling below healthy controls. None of the CDR3 amino acid sequences of expanded clones were shared across subjects, and this suggested private repertoires in all groups.

The cells used in sorted libraries, CD4+ or CD8+ T cells, numbered about a million. 5'RACE with 10-nucleotide random UMIs produced the cDNA. TCRdb redid the calling of the 5' RACE reads with MiXCR, one entry per CDR3 protein. The repertoire includes about 14,000 distinct CDR3 sequences, approximately 7.6% of them detected once, and roughly a quarter sits in the top ten. This clonotype rates as medium-sized. What it recognizes is unknown. The CDR3 contains 14 residues. The germline V gene encodes CDR1 DFQATT and CDR2 SNEGSKA (reference sequence). Trimming cost V 5 bases and J 1 base; bases outside gene matches: 5.

The J gene is TRBJ2-3, the V gene TRBV20-1; the match to TRBD1 covers 8 bases. The clonotype was recovered from a woman between 40 and 50 years old in good health. Sequenced sample: CD8+ T cells from blood. The CDR3 coding sequence is TGCAGTGCTCCGACAGGGGAAGGCACAGATACGCAGTATTTT. The encoded protein is CSAPTGEGTDTQYF.